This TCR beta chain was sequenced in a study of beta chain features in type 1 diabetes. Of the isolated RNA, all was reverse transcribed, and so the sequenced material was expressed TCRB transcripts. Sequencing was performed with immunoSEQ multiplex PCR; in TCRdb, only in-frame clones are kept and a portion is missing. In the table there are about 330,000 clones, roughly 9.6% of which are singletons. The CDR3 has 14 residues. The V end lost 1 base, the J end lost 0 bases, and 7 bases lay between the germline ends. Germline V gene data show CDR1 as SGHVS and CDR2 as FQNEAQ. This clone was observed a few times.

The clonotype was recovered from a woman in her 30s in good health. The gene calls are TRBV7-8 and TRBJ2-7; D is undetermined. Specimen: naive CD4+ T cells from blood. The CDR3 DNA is TGTGCCAGCAGCTTAGTATGGAGCTCCTACGAGCAGTACTTC. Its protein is CASSLVWSSYEQYF.